This TCR beta chain was observed in a study of blood T cell repertoires in COVID-19. Per the original methods: Estimation of nucleated cell counts relied on the amplification of reference gene primers. The method was immunoSEQ multiplex PCR; TCRdb's version includes in-frame clones alone and lacks a portion of them. For V, J and clone size, that table is used; D and trimming come from the DNA. The sample carries over 350,000 clones, more than 85% recorded once. This CDR3 is 21 amino acids long. Germline lookup yields CDR1 LNHNV and CDR2 YYDKDF (reference sequence). V was pared by 5 bases and J by 7 bases, with 36 bases between. This study enrolled people aged 18 to 89 from 20 to 25 US geographic areas.

This chain connects TRBV15 to TRBJ1-5; TRBD1 is a possible D gene (6 bases). The sequence was obtained from a woman between 40 and 55 years old who had been exposed to COVID-19. The specimen sequenced was PBMCs or T cells enriched from blood (not recorded which). The CDR3 here is CATSPSPAQGIQIGAWQPQHF. CDR3 DNA sequence: TGTGCCACCAGCCCCTCGCCGGCCCAGGGGATCCAGATAGGGGCATGGCAGCCCCAGCATTTT. Supplemented by reference TRBV15 and TRBJ1-5, the full variable domain reads DAMVIQNPRYQVTQFGKPVTLSCSQTLNHNVMYWYQQKSSQAPKLLFHYYDKDFNNEADTPDNFQSRRPNTSFCFLDIRSPGLGDTAMYLCATSPSPAQGIQIGAWQPQHFGDGTRLSIL.